This passage covers 31 T cell receptor beta chains from one sample sequenced in a study of T cells in localized non-small cell lung cancer. Method: immunoSEQ multiplex PCR; TCRdb's copy keeps in-frame clones and lacks some. The table includes over 55,000 clones, almost 90% detected once. The sequences come from peripheral blood, collected before any cancer treatment. The receptors derive from a woman aged 35 to 70 with stage I lung adenocarcinoma.

This clone was detected only a few times. V is TRBV7-6 and J is TRBJ1-3, with D hard to call. The germline V and J ends were trimmed by 5 bases and 0 bases, with 14 bases remaining between them. CDR1 and CDR2 from the germline V gene are SGHVS and FNYEAQ. CDR3 length equals 16 residues. The chain's CDR3 is CASSRSTPDSGNTIYF. CDR3 sequence (DNA): TGTGCCAGCAGCCGGAGTACACCGGACTCTGGAAACACCATATATTTT.

CDR3 protein: CASSEQVMNTEAFF. CDR3 DNA: TGTGCCAGCAGCGAACAGGTCATGAACACTGAAGCTTTCTTT. This sequence joins TRBV7-9 and TRBJ1-1; D is perhaps TRBD1 (5 bases). The CDR3 length is 14 residues. CDR1 is SEHNR and CDR2 is FQNEAQ in the germline V gene (reference sequence). V was trimmed by 5 bases and J by 0 bases, leaving 10 bases between them.

The V and J genes are TRBV28 and TRBJ2-3; 7 bases are shared with TRBD1. Germline-derived CDR1 and CDR2 are MDHEN and SYDVKM. With 3 bases clipped from V and 2 bases from J, the junction kept 14 bases outside the gene matches. The CDR3 sequence is 18 residues long. The CDR3 is CASSFPQTGWFSTDTQYF. Here the CDR3 DNA reads TGTGCCAGCAGTTTTCCCCAGACAGGGTGGTTTTCCACAGATACGCAGTATTTT.

The chain couples TRBV5-6 to TRBJ2-1, with 14 bases fitting TRBD2. Losses at the gene ends were 4 bases for V and 6 bases for J; bases not matched to a gene: 6. The V gene's germline CDR1 is SGHDT and CDR2 YYEEEE. This CDR3 is 16 amino acids long. CDR3: CASSHRLAGGSNEQFF. The CDR3 nucleotides read TGTGCCAGCAGCCACCGACTAGCGGGAGGGAGCAATGAGCAGTTCTTC.

The J gene is TRBJ2-7, the V gene TRBV2; 14 positions match TRBD2. The germline gives CDR1 SNHLY, CDR2 FYNNEI. The J segment lost 2 bases and the V segment lost 6 bases, leaving 12 bases of the junction unmatched. The CDR3 has 18 amino acids. The CDR3 loop is CASRTGTSGSVSAYEQYF. The CDR3 DNA sequence: TGTGCCAGCAGAACCGGGACTAGCGGGAGTGTAAGCGCCTACGAGCAGTACTTC.

The chain joins TRBV29-1 to TRBJ1-2, with 8 positions matching TRBD1. Germline CDR1 reads SQVTM; CDR2 reads ANQGSEA. The CDR3 runs 14 residues. The J segment lost 7 bases and the V segment lost 6 bases, leaving 13 bases of the junction unmatched. CDR3 amino acids: CSVPNPGQGGGYTF. CDR3 coding DNA: TGCAGCGTACCCAATCCCGGACAGGGTGGTGGCTACACCTTC.

The chain recombines TRBV15 with TRBJ2-1; D gene uncertain. V lost 2 bases and J lost 2, with 16 bases in between. This CDR3 spans 17 amino acids. CDR1 LNHNV and CDR2 YYDKDF come from the germline V gene (reference sequence). For the CDR3, the DNA is TGTGCCACCAGCAGACAAAGGAAGGGTAACCCCTACAATGAGCAGTTCTTC. Amino acid sequence: CATSRQRKGNPYNEQFF. The full variable domain, in which reference TRBV15 and TRBJ2-1 provide the parts outside the CDR3, is DAMVIQNPRYQVTQFGKPVTLSCSQTLNHNVMYWYQQKSSQAPKLLFHYYDKDFNNEADTPDNFQSRRPNTSFCFLDIRSPGLGDTAMYLCATSRQRKGNPYNEQFFGPGTRLTVL.

The V call is TRBV28, the J call TRBJ1-2; D gene unclear. Germline V gene data show CDR1 as MDHEN and CDR2 as SYDVKM. CDR3 length: 14 residues. The V gene lost 5 bases and the J gene lost 4 bases, with 14 bases spanning the gap. The CDR3 sequence: CASSRRMEGYGYTF. In DNA form, the CDR3 reads TGTGCCAGCAGTCGCCGGATGGAGGGCTATGGCTACACCTTC.

This clone appeared a single time. The chain combines TRBV28 with TRBJ2-2; D unclear. CDR1 and CDR2 from the germline V gene are MDHEN and SYDVKM. Trimming removed 3 bases from V and 3 bases from J, with 14 bases in between. The CDR3 is 16 amino acids. The chain's CDR3 is CASSFSGSLYTGELFF. The DNA for the CDR3 is TGTGCCAGCAGTTTCTCAGGCTCCCTCTACACCGGGGAGCTGTTTTTT.

The rearrangement joins TRBV7-6 to TRBJ2-1; D unresolved. CDR3 length: 16 amino acids. V was cut by 1 base and J by 0 bases, with 10 bases left in between. Germline CDR1 is SGHVS and CDR2 is FNYEAQ. The CDR3 loop is CASSLDLAVSYNEQFF. CDR3 nucleotide sequence: TGTGCCAGCAGCTTAGATTTGGCAGTCTCCTACAATGAGCAGTTCTTC.

This chain joins TRBV5-6 and TRBJ1-4; TRBD1 agrees at 8 bases. Germline V gene data show CDR1 as SGHDT and CDR2 as YYEEEE. The CDR3 is 15 amino acids. The junction had 7 bases not matched to a gene; V was cut back by 1 base and J by 8 bases. The DNA for the CDR3 is TGTGCCAGCAGCTTGTTCGGACAGGGAACGGAAAAACTGTTTTTT. Protein sequence: CASSLFGQGTEKLFF. The full variable domain, with the rest looked up from reference TRBV5-6 and TRBJ1-4, is DAGVTQSPTHLIKTRGQQVTLRCSPKSGHDTVSWYQQALGQGPQFIFQYYEEEERQRGNFPDRFSGHQFPNYSSELNVNALLLGDSALYLCASSLFGQGTEKLFFGSGTQLSVL.

This clone appeared once. The gene calls are TRBV9 and TRBJ1-3; tentative D call: TRBD1 (6 bases). This CDR3 contains 15 residues. Germline V gene data show CDR1 as SGDLS and CDR2 as YYNGEE. V was shortened by 4 bases and J by 4 bases, with 15 bases between the two germline ends. As DNA, the CDR3 is TGTGCCAGCAGCTGGACAGAAACATGGGGAAACACCATATATTTT. It yields the protein CASSWTETWGNTIYF.

This rearrangement joins TRBV4-3 to TRBJ2-3; weak D call: TRBD1 (6 bases). The CDR3 extends over 15 amino acids. Germline CDR1 reads LGHNA; CDR2 reads YSLEER. Trimming stripped 3 bases from V and 4 bases from J, with 14 bases between. The CDR3 protein is CASSQGARGSDTQYF. CDR3 bases: TGCGCCAGCAGCCAGGGGGCTAGAGGTTCAGATACGCAGTATTTT.

This clone appeared a single time. V and J are TRBV27 and TRBJ2-1, with D perhaps matching TRBD2 (6 bases). The CDR3 spans 16 residues. V was cut by 5 bases and J by 2 bases, with 16 bases left in between. CDR1 and CDR2 from the germline V gene are MNHEY and SMNVEV (reference sequence). The CDR3 bases are TGTGCCAGCAGTCTAGGAGCGGGTAGGGCCTACAATGAGCAGTTCTTC. Translated: CASSLGAGRAYNEQFF.

The V gene is TRBV5-8, the J gene TRBJ2-5, with D perhaps TRBD1 (6 bases). Germline CDR1 SGHTS, CDR2 YDEGEE. CDR3 length: 14 amino acids. The ends were cut back, 6 bases at V and 1 base at J, with 13 bases in the middle. CDR3 region: CASTSGQLQETQYF. DNA of the CDR3: TGTGCCAGCACTTCCGGACAGCTCCAAGAGACCCAGTACTTC.

The chain carries TRBV12-2 and TRBJ2-2; the DNA was not used to check the table's D call, TRBD1. TRBV12-2 is a pseudogene segment. The CDR3 runs 21 residues. The CDR3 loop is CASRLKSPQARVYNSSGELFF. The CDR3 DNA sequence: TGTGCAAGTCGCTTAAAATCTCCACAGGCGAGAGTGTATAATAGTTCCGGGGAGCTGTTTTTT.

This clone was counted once. The chain links TRBV5-5 to TRBJ1-1, with no clear D. Looked up from germline, CDR1 is SGHKS and CDR2 is YYEKEE (reference sequence). The CDR3 covers 13 residues. V lost 6 bases, J lost 1 base, and 10 bases lay in between. The CDR3 bases are TGTGCCAGCATCATTCTAGGGAACACTGAAGCTTTCTTT. Translated, it gives CASIILGNTEAFF.

V and J are TRBV9 and TRBJ1-6; TRBD1 might be the D (5 bases). V lost 0 bases and J 7 bases, leaving 8 bases between the germline ends. The germline V gene encodes CDR1 SGDLS and CDR2 YYNGEE. The CDR3 has 14 amino acids. The CDR3 DNA is TGTGCCAGCAGCGTAGCCAGGGCCAATTCACCCCTCCACTTT. Residues: CASSVARANSPLHF.

The sample holds a few counts of this clone. The rearrangement joins TRBV7-9 to TRBJ2-1, with 7 positions matching TRBD2. The CDR3 covers 14 residues. Germline assignment: CDR1 SEHNR and CDR2 FQNEAQ (reference sequence). The V and J ends lost 4 bases and 7 bases, in that order; junction bases with no gene match: 7. The CDR3 bases are TGTGCCAGCAGCTCGTGGGGGGGTGAGAATGAGCAGTTCTTC. Its protein product is CASSSWGGENEQFF.

The CDR3 bases are TGTGCCAGCAGCTTGACGACAGGGCCCACCTACGAGCAGTACTTC. The encoded protein is CASSLTTGPTYEQYF. This chain joins TRBV5-8 and TRBJ2-7; 7 positions match TRBD1. The germline CDR1 and CDR2 sequences are SGHTS and YDEGEE. The CDR3 extends over 15 amino acids. J was trimmed by 2 bases and V by 1 base; bases with no gene match: 6.

The chain combines TRBV6-1 with TRBJ2-1; D gene ambiguous. The CDR3 loop spans 13 amino acids. The V and J ends lost 1 base and 10 bases respectively, with 11 bases between them. Germline CDR1 is MNHNS and CDR2 is SASEGT. The CDR3 sequence: CASSEVGLDEQFF. CDR3 bases: TGTGCCAGCAGTGAAGTGGGGTTGGACGAGCAGTTCTTC.

This chain connects TRBV9 to TRBJ1-2; perhaps TRBD1 as D (5 bases). Germline CDR1 reads SGDLS; CDR2 reads YYNGEE. Trimming removed 3 bases from V and 3 bases from J, with 15 bases in between. The CDR3 has 15 amino acids. CDR3 sequence reads: CASSANSAGDYGYTF. The CDR3 nucleotides are TGTGCCAGCAGCGCGAACAGTGCGGGGGACTATGGCTACACCTTC.

This sequence joins TRBV5-6 and TRBJ1-1, with 8 bases fitting TRBD1. The CDR3 has 12 residues. Germline lookup yields CDR1 SGHDT and CDR2 YYEEEE. Trimming at V came to 6 bases and at J to 4 bases, leaving 2 bases not matched to a gene. CDR3 nucleotide sequence: TGTGCCAGCACCGGACAGGGCACTGAAGCTTTCTTT. This translates into CASTGQGTEAFF.

V is TRBV18 and J is TRBJ1-5, with no clear D. The germline V gene encodes CDR1 KGHSH and CDR2 LQKENI. V gave up 3 bases and J gave up 3 bases, with 12 bases separating them. This CDR3 has 15 residues. CDR3 protein: CASSPPRGLNQPQHF. CDR3 coding DNA: TGTGCCAGCTCACCGCCCCGTGGCCTCAATCAGCCCCAGCATTTT.

The genes are TRBV5-5 and TRBJ1-1; no clear D gene. The CDR3 totals 13 residues. The germline gives CDR1 SGHKS, CDR2 YYEKEE (reference sequence). Trimming removed 0 bases from V and 4 bases from J, with 7 bases in between. DNA of the CDR3: TGTGCCAGCAGCTTGGTAGTCGGCACTGAAGCTTTCTTT. Its translation: CASSLVVGTEAFF.

This sequence joins TRBV7-7 and TRBJ2-2; 8 nucleotides match TRBD1. The germline V gene encodes CDR1 SSHAT and CDR2 FNYEAQ (reference sequence). With V trimmed by 5 bases and J by 3 bases, 8 bases remained unmatched. The CDR3 has 16 amino acids. As DNA, the CDR3 is TGTGCCAGCAGCCCCTGGACAGGGCGGGACACCGGGGAGCTGTTTTTT. Its translation: CASSPWTGRDTGELFF.

This rearrangement joins TRBV7-3 to TRBJ1-1; weak D call: TRBD1 (6 bases). The germline V and J ends were trimmed by 5 bases and 1 base, with 11 bases remaining between them. The germline V gene has CDR1 SGHTA and CDR2 FQGTGA. CDR3 length: 14 amino acids. Here the CDR3 reads CASSVTGTNTEAFF. The CDR3 nucleotides are TGTGCCAGCAGCGTTACAGGGACGAACACTGAAGCTTTCTTT. The whole variable domain, filled in from reference TRBV7-3 and TRBJ1-1, reads GAGVSQTPSNKVTEKGKYVELRCDPISGHTALYWYRQSLGQGPEFLIYFQGTGAADDSGLPNDRFFAVRPEGSVSTLKIQRTERGDSAVYLCASSVTGTNTEAFFGQGTRLTVV.

The chain carries TRBV19 and TRBJ2-3; D is unresolved. The CDR3 is made up of 17 amino acids. Germline V gene data show CDR1 as LNHDA and CDR2 as SQIVND (reference sequence). The V and J ends lost 5 bases and 3 bases respectively, with 21 bases between them. CDR3 loop: CASSPWAGANPTDTQYF. Written as DNA, the CDR3 is TGTGCCAGTAGTCCCTGGGCAGGAGCAAATCCGACAGATACGCAGTATTTT.

The V call is TRBV7-9, the J call TRBJ1-1; 7 bases map to TRBD1. Germline lookup yields CDR1 SEHNR and CDR2 FQNEAQ (reference sequence). V lost 3 bases and J lost 8; bases outside the gene matches: 9. There are 14 residues in the CDR3. The CDR3 loop is CASSFGQAFPEAFF. The CDR3 DNA reads as TGTGCCAGCAGCTTTGGACAGGCGTTTCCCGAAGCTTTCTTT. Full variable domain (remainder filled in from reference TRBV7-9 and TRBJ1-1): DTGVSQNPRHKITKRGQNVTFRCDPISEHNRLYWYRQTLGQGPEFLTYFQNEAQLEKSRLLSDRFSAERPKGSFSTLEIQRTEQGDSAMYLCASSFGQAFPEAFFGQGTRLTVV.

The chain uses TRBV6-6 and TRBJ2-5, with 7 bases matching TRBD1. The V and J ends lost 3 bases and 2 bases, in that order; junction bases with no gene match: 9. Germline V gives CDR1 MNHNY, CDR2 SVGAGI (reference sequence). CDR3 length: 16 amino acids. The CDR3 here is CASSYSGAGGQETQYF. The CDR3 DNA reads as TGTGCCAGCAGTTATTCAGGGGCAGGGGGTCAAGAGACCCAGTACTTC.

The V call is TRBV7-9, the J call TRBJ2-7, with TRBD2 identical over 8 bases. V dropped 6 bases and J dropped 5; count of bases not matched to a gene: 6. The germline V gene has CDR1 SEHNR and CDR2 FQNEAQ (reference sequence). The CDR3 spans 13 residues. CDR3 coding DNA: TGTGCCAGCAGGTTCGGGGGGGCCCACGAGCAGTACTTC. It is translated as CASRFGGAHEQYF.